This entry lists 25 T cell receptor beta chains sequenced from one sample in a study of shared clonotypes between healthy human individuals (dated by TCRdb to about 2020). Receptors were amplified or captured by the immunoSEQ multiplex PCR assay. Not all clones reach the TCRdb copy of this immuneACCESS table, which keeps in-frame sequences only. Checked studies attribute under half of the gap to unresolved V genes and leave the rest unexplained. The sample includes over a million clones, with around 82% observed a single time. 0.6% to 0.7% of the sample is taken by the ten largest. The sample comprised memory CD4+ T cells from PBMCs. Read against the paper, the sample's cell subset or site label means: CD45RA-negative fraction. Receptor source: a man aged 18 to 30 in good health. Some clones in this sample may be carry-over from other donors' samples.

The rearrangement uses TRBV11-2 and TRBJ1-3; D is unresolved. With 4 bases removed from V and 8 bases from J, the gap between germline ends came to 15 bases. Germline V gene lookup returns CDR1 SGHAT and CDR2 FQNNGV. The CDR3 contains 14 residues. The CDR3 DNA sequence: TGTGCCAGCAGCTCTCCCCGGGTTGGGGACACCATATATTTT. This codes for CASSSPRVGDTIYF.

The chain is built from TRBV28 and TRBJ1-2; TRBD1 is a possible D gene (5 bases). The CDR3 spans 14 residues. Germline CDR1 and CDR2: MDHEN and SYDVKM. Trimming shortened V by 5 bases and J by 5 bases, and 15 bases separated the two germline ends. CDR3 sequence reads: CASSTDRQIYGYTF. CDR3 nucleotides: TGTGCCAGCAGTACCGACAGACAAATTTATGGCTACACCTTC.

The sample holds a few counts of this clone. The chain recombines TRBV21-1 with TRBJ2-2; no DNA check was done on the table's D call, TRBD1. TRBV21-1 is a documented pseudogene. The CDR3 has 15 residues. CDR3: CASSGGTAHTGELFF. CDR3 nucleotide sequence: TGTGCCAGCAGCGGGGGGACAGCTCACACCGGGGAGCTGTTTTTT.

The genes are TRBV5-4 and TRBJ2-3; 11 nucleotides match TRBD2. CDR1 is SGHNT, CDR2 YYREEE, per germline (reference sequence). V was pared by 4 bases and J by 4 bases, with 5 bases of the junction left unmatched. There are 15 residues in the CDR3. CDR3 nucleotides: TGTGCCAGCAGCCTCTTAGCGGGAGGGCCAGATACGCAGTATTTT. Amino acids: CASSLLAGGPDTQYF.

V and J are TRBV7-8 and TRBJ2-7; 8 bases align to TRBD1. This CDR3 is 13 amino acids long. Trimming took 9 bases from V and 2 from J; bases not matched to a gene: 6. The germline CDR1 and CDR2 sequences are SGHVS and FQNEAQ. DNA of the CDR3: TGTGCCAGTCGGCCGGGACAGGCCTACGAGCAGTACTTC. It encodes CASRPGQAYEQYF.

The chain recombines TRBV6-5 with TRBJ1-1; weak D call: TRBD1 (6 bases). CDR1 is MNHEY, CDR2 SVGAGI, per germline. V dropped 6 bases and J dropped 1 base, with 9 bases sitting between them. This CDR3 spans 13 amino acids. The CDR3 is CASRSGQNTEAFF. The CDR3 DNA sequence: TGTGCCAGCAGGTCGGGACAGAACACTGAAGCTTTCTTT.

This sequence joins TRBV5-6 and TRBJ2-3; D tentatively fits TRBD1 or TRBD2 (5 bases each). Trimming took 4 bases from V and 6 from J, leaving 21 bases between them. The CDR3 has 16 residues. The germline CDR1 and CDR2 sequences are SGHDT and YYEEEE. CDR3 in DNA: TGTGCCAGCAGCGAAGGGGCCGGCTCAAGGAGGGATACGCAGTATTTT. This codes for CASSEGAGSRRDTQYF.

The sample holds one count of this clone. The genes are TRBV7-3 and TRBJ2-3; 9 bases are shared with TRBD2. There are 15 residues in the CDR3. The ends lost 0 bases at V and 6 bases at J; junction bases unmatched: 4. CDR1 and CDR2 from the germline V gene are SGHTA and FQGTGA. CDR3 in DNA: TGTGCCAGCAGCTTAACGGGACTAGCATCCGATACGCAGTATTTT. The encoded protein is CASSLTGLASDTQYF. The full variable domain, rest sourced from reference TRBV7-3 and TRBJ2-3, is GAGVSQTPSNKVTEKGKYVELRCDPISGHTALYWYRQSLGQGPEFLIYFQGTGAADDSGLPNDRFFAVRPEGSVSTLKIQRTERGDSAVYLCASSLTGLASDTQYFGPGTRLTVL.

The chain carries TRBV29-1 and TRBJ2-7; D is unclear. This CDR3 region has 12 residues. The ends were cut back, 4 bases at V and 0 bases at J, with 7 bases in the middle. From germline, CDR1 is SQVTM and CDR2 ANQGSEA. The CDR3 loop reads CSVGHSSYEQYF. For the CDR3, the DNA is TGCAGCGTTGGACACAGCTCCTACGAGCAGTACTTC.

This chain joins TRBV2 and TRBJ2-1; D remains ambiguous. The germline V and J ends were trimmed by 6 bases and 4 bases, with 10 bases remaining between them. CDR1 and CDR2 from the germline V gene are SNHLY and FYNNEI. This CDR3 contains 13 residues. CDR3 in amino acids: CASRGANYNEQFF. CDR3 sequence (DNA): TGTGCCAGCAGAGGAGCTAATTACAATGAGCAGTTCTTC.

This clone was picked up one time. The chain couples TRBV2 to TRBJ2-6; D not certain. The V gene lost 7 bases and the J gene lost 1 base, with 11 bases spanning the gap. The CDR3 has 15 residues. CDR1 and CDR2 from the germline V gene are SNHLY and FYNNEI. CDR3: CASKVRRSGANVLTF. CDR3 DNA: TGTGCCAGCAAGGTCCGGCGTTCTGGGGCCAACGTCCTGACTTTC.

This rearrangement joins TRBV19 to TRBJ1-2; D possibly corresponds to TRBD1 (6 bases). V was clipped by 0 bases and J by 7 bases, with 18 bases between them. Germline CDR1 is LNHDA and CDR2 is SQIVND (reference sequence). The CDR3 is made up of 16 amino acids. In DNA, the CDR3 is TGTGCCAGTAGTATAGATTTGCCGCAGGGGCGAGGTGGCTACACCTTC. This codes for CASSIDLPQGRGGYTF.

This clone was detected a few times. The V and J genes are TRBV2 and TRBJ1-5; D not certain. Deletions cut 7 bases from V and 2 bases from J, with 15 bases between. CDR3 size: 15 residues. The germline V gene encodes CDR1 SNHLY and CDR2 FYNNEI. The CDR3 region has the DNA TGTGCCAGCATGCGTAGCCCTCAGGGCAATCAGCCCCAGCATTTT. Its translation: CASMRSPQGNQPQHF. The complete variable domain, with remaining parts taken from reference TRBV2 and TRBJ1-5, reads EPEVTQTPSHQVTQMGQEVILRCVPISNHLYFYWYRQILGQKVEFLVSFYNNEISEKSEIFDDQFSVERPDGSNFTLKIRSTKLEDSAMYFCASMRSPQGNQPQHFGDGTRLSIL.

The V gene is TRBV28, the J gene TRBJ2-1; 8 nucleotides align to TRBD1. V lost 7 bases and J lost 10; bases outside the gene matches: 9. The CDR3 length is 13 residues. Germline CDR1 is MDHEN and CDR2 is SYDVKM. Written as DNA, the CDR3 is TGTGCCAGCATCCCCGACAGGGGTGCGGAGCAGTTCTTC. It specifies CASIPDRGAEQFF.

For this clone: The junction differs from germline at one of its ends, possibly a read error. Other DNA sequences in the sample encode the same CDR3. The chain combines TRBV5-1 with TRBJ2-2; D is possibly TRBD1 or TRBD2 (6 bases each). This CDR3 contains 15 residues. Germline loops: CDR1 SGHRS, CDR2 YFSETQ. The CDR3 nucleotides are TGCGCCAGCAGTTTGGGGGGCGCGAACACCGGGGAGCTGTTTTTT. This encodes CASSLGGANTGELFF.

This clone was counted many times. Other DNA sequences in this specimen translate into the identical CDR3. V and J are TRBV10-1 and TRBJ1-5; D call uncertain. CDR1 WNHNN and CDR2 SYGVQD come from the germline V gene (reference sequence). The CDR3 runs 13 residues. The V gene lost 4 bases and the J gene lost 5 bases, with 9 bases spanning the gap. CDR3 bases: TGCGCCAGCAGTGGGGCACTTGATCAGCCCCAGCATTTT. This gives the protein CASSGALDQPQHF.

This clone came up once. CDR3 sequence (DNA): TGTGCCAGCAGACCCCAGACAGCTTCAAATCAGCCCCAGCATTTT. This encodes CASRPQTASNQPQHF. The rearrangement links TRBV6-6 to TRBJ1-5; D might be TRBD1 (5 bases). The CDR3 is 15 amino acids. Per the germline V gene, CDR1 is MNHNY and CDR2 is SVGAGI (reference sequence). Trimming took 6 bases from V and 4 from J, leaving 16 bases between them.

Only one count was recorded for this clone. The genes are TRBV2 and TRBJ2-7, with D tentatively TRBD1 (6 bases). Germline CDR1 SNHLY, CDR2 FYNNEI. The CDR3 has 15 residues. Trimming pared 7 bases from V and 3 bases from J, leaving 19 bases between. The CDR3 DNA reads TGTGCCAGCATTAACCCAGGGGTGGGCTTCTACGAGCAGTACTTC. Its translation: CASINPGVGFYEQYF.

The chain joins TRBV4-2 to TRBJ1-2; 7 bases are a match to TRBD1. V lost 4 bases to trimming and J lost 4 bases; unmatched junction nucleotides: 9. Per germline, CDR1 LGHNA and CDR2 YNFKEQ. The CDR3 contains 15 residues. As DNA, the CDR3 is TGTGCCAGCAGCCGTGCTGATAGGGACAGCTATGGCTACACCTTC. Translated: CASSRADRDSYGYTF.

The chain recombines TRBV5-4 with TRBJ1-1; a weak D match, TRBD1 (5 bases). The germline V and J ends were trimmed by 0 bases and 0 bases, with 6 bases remaining between them. The CDR3 runs to 14 residues. CDR1 and CDR2 (germline): SGHNT, YYREEE (reference sequence). CDR3 residues: CASSLGGLNTEAFF. The CDR3 DNA is TGTGCCAGCAGCTTGGGGGGACTGAACACTGAAGCTTTCTTT.

The genes are TRBV6-5 and TRBJ1-6, with TRBD1 matching over 7 bases. Per the germline V gene, CDR1 is MNHEY and CDR2 is SVGAGI. This CDR3 is built from 14 residues. V lost 0 bases, J lost 7 bases, and 0 bases stayed unmatched. The DNA for the CDR3 is TGTGCCAGCAGTTACTCGGGACAGAATTCACCCCTCCACTTT. Its translation is CASSYSGQNSPLHF.

The rearrangement links TRBV30 to TRBJ1-1; D not resolved. The CDR3 is 12 residues long. CDR1 is GTSNPN, CDR2 SVGIG, per germline (reference sequence). V lost 0 bases and J 4 bases, leaving 6 bases between the germline ends. In nucleotides, the CDR3 is TGTGCCTGGAGTGTAAGGCCCACTGAAGCTTTCTTT. Protein sequence: CAWSVRPTEAFF.

This clone was found once. For the CDR3, the DNA is TGTGCCAGCAGTCTTAGCGGGAGGGGGGAGCTGTTTTTT. Its protein is CASSLSGRGELFF. This chain connects TRBV28 to TRBJ2-2, with 10 bases that match TRBD2. The CDR3 has 13 amino acids. The ends lost 5 bases at V and 8 bases at J; junction bases unmatched: 2. Germline CDR1 reads MDHEN; CDR2 reads SYDVKM.

J is TRBJ1-2 and V is TRBV5-4, with D possibly matching TRBD1 (5 bases). Looked up from germline, CDR1 is SGHNT and CDR2 is YYREEE (reference sequence). V was cut by 4 bases and J by 11 bases, with 15 bases left in between. There are 12 residues in the CDR3. CDR3 amino acids: CASSVRGRGYTF. CDR3 DNA sequence: TGTGCCAGCAGCGTACGGGGGAGGGGATACACCTTC. The complete variable domain, with remaining parts taken from reference TRBV5-4 and TRBJ1-2, reads ETGVTQSPTHLIKTRGQQVTLRCSSQSGHNTVSWYQQALGQGPQFIFQYYREEENGRGNFPPRFSGLQFPNYSSELNVNALELDDSALYLCASSVRGRGYTFGSGTRLTVV.

The chain uses TRBV7-2 and TRBJ2-5; D not resolved. CDR1 is SGHTA, CDR2 FQGNSA, per germline. V shed 6 bases and J shed 5 bases, with 10 bases lying between them. There are 12 residues in the CDR3. The CDR3 coding sequence is TGTGCCAGCAGTTACGCCGGGGAGACCCAGTACTTC. This codes for CASSYAGETQYF. Together with reference TRBV7-2 and TRBJ2-5, the CDR3 gives the full variable domain: GAGVSQSPSNKVTEKGKDVELRCDPISGHTALYWYRQSLGQGLEFLIYFQGNSAPDKSGLPSDRFSAERTGGSVSTLTIQRTQQEDSAVYLCASSYAGETQYFGPGTRLLVL.